This T cell receptor (beta chain) was captured in a study of blood T cell repertoires in COVID-19. As for the study in general: Samples taken during acute and convalescent COVID-19 were collected in the United States, Italy and Spain.

Germline CDR1 SGHNT, CDR2 YYREEE (reference sequence). The CDR3 has 15 amino acids. V lost 2 bases to trimming and J lost 8 bases; unmatched junction nucleotides: 6. Clones were sequenced by immunoSEQ multiplex PCR, and TCRdb holds only the in-frame ones, with some missing. The data contain 150,000 to 200,000 clones, approximately 81% of them singletons. Seattle participants joined during active infection and were tracked over time. The rearrangement joins TRBV5-4 to TRBJ1-6; 8 bases are shared with TRBD1. The source of this sequence is a woman in her sixties or seventies with COVID-19, enrolled during active disease. The sample comprised peripheral blood. CDR3 sequence: CASSLGDRKDSPLHF. The CDR3 DNA is TGTGCCAGCAGCTTAGGGGACAGGAAGGATTCACCCCTCCACTTT.